Listed below are T cell receptor beta chains from one sample, sequenced in a study of T cell repertoires in ileal Crohn's disease. Assay: immunoSEQ multiplex PCR; the TCRdb copy retains only in-frame clones and omits some. The table shows about 8,200 clones, with more than 60% occurring only once. Specimen: ileal tissue. These TCRs come from an adult with Crohn's disease. Both conserved end residues are trimmed from each CDR3. The size entry is marked missing in some rows and otherwise reads once, few, many or a size class.

clone size	V gene	J gene	CDR3 protein
NA	TRBV18	TRBJ2-3	ASSPEQVSDTQY
NA	TRBV6-1	TRBJ1-1	ASSLQGGEAF
NA	TRBV28	TRBJ1-2	ASRETGNYGYT
few	TRBV28	TRBJ2-2	ASQLPPGQGTTGELF
NA	TRBV10-2	TRBJ1-6	ASSEPGVGSPLH
once	TRBV4-1	TRBJ1-3	ASSPPDRDPGNTIY
NA	TRBV5-4	TRBJ2-1	ASSLGQGALDEQF
NA	TRBV11-2	TRBJ2-1	ASSLGAGTGEGEQF
NA	TRBV18	TRBJ2-1	ASSPGTANNEQF
NA	TRBV6-5	TRBJ2-4	ATWFGQRY
once	TRBV2	TRBJ2-5	ASRSPGLAGKAQY
NA	TRBV11-2	TRBJ2-7	ASSYPGTLYEQY
NA	TRBV5-4	TRBJ1-2	ASSLAQTGYGYT
NA	TRBV7-8	TRBJ1-4	ASSLGGQGGREKLF
NA	TRBV27	TRBJ2-7	ASSYVRSGTQRHEQY
NA	TRBV2	TRBJ2-3	ASNWGGGDTQY
NA	TRBV5-1	TRBJ2-7	ASSPASGSSYEQY
NA	TRBV19	TRBJ2-7	ASSIAAANYEQY
NA	TRBV29-1	TRBJ1-3	SILDSSSGNTIY
once	TRBV28	TRBJ2-5	ASRSGTGRLAKETQY
medium-sized	TRBV11-1	TRBJ2-3	ASSPLAGGRPDTQY
NA	TRBV19	TRBJ2-5	ASSRLAGETQY
NA	TRBV9	TRBJ2-3	ASSVGQARDTQY
NA	TRBV4-2	TRBJ2-5	ASSRRQGGGETQY
few	TRBV4-1	TRBJ1-2	ASSLGLRYGYT
NA	TRBV5-4	TRBJ2-6	ASSLAGLVMPGANVLT
NA	TRBV4-1	TRBJ1-6	ASSQEGRGNSPLH
NA	TRBV7-8	TRBJ1-1	ASSLSMIQNTEAF
NA	TRBV20-1	TRBJ1-3	SATDRGY
few	TRBV7-9	TRBJ1-1	ASSLAGSSEAF
NA	TRBV27	TRBJ1-1	ASSRQGLNTEAF
NA	TRBV7-9	TRBJ1-3	GNSRDSTGNTIY
NA	TRBV4-1	TRBJ2-7	ASSSSTGSNSYEQY
NA	TRBV7-3	TRBJ2-1	ASSYGGANNEQF
NA	TRBV5-1	TRBJ2-1	ASSLERGHEQF
NA	TRBV30	TRBJ1-6	AWTGGPGSPLH
NA	TRBV7-2	TRBJ2-3	ASSLWAGVGDTQY
few	TRBV19	TRBJ1-6	ASSIGTASYNSPLH
large	TRBV7-9	TRBJ2-7	ASSIPGGSVYEQY
NA	TRBV2	TRBJ2-5	ASRVSGGRETQY
NA	TRBV7-3	TRBJ2-1	ASSLLPATERSYNEQF